This record covers a single T cell receptor beta chain. This entry comes from a study of CD8 T cells in Susac syndrome. The RNA, roughly 0.5 to 1 ug, was put through reverse transcription using random hexamers. By means of immunoSEQ multiplex PCR, TCR beta CDR3 spanning 54 Vbeta and 13 Jbeta underwent amplification. TCRdb reprocessed the immunoSEQ multiplex PCR reads with MiXCR, giving one entry per CDR3 protein. Of some 180,000 distinct CDR3 sequences listed, 93% are singletons. This TCR was sampled from a human donor in good health. Sequenced material: CD4+ T cells from PBMCs.

The DNA for the CDR3 is TGTGCCAGCAGCCCCCGTGGGGACGGCTATGGCTACACCTTC. It specifies CASSPRGDGYGYTF. The chain joins TRBV3-1 to TRBJ1-2; tentatively, D is TRBD1 (5 bases). In germline, CDR1 is LGHDT, CDR2 YNNKEL (reference sequence). Trimming took 4 bases from V and 4 from J, leaving 13 bases between them. The CDR3 covers 14 residues.